These 8 T cell receptor beta chains came from one sample sequenced in a study of blood T cells in healthy people across ages. A second PCR of roughly 7 to 11 cycles used a sample-barcoded 5' primer and a J-beta primer mix. TCRdb fed the 5' RACE reads into MiXCR, producing one record per CDR3 protein. The sample consists of about 780,000 distinct CDR3 sequences, about 46% of them appearing once. The sample consisted of blood. These receptor sequences come from a man older than 75 in good health.

This clonotype was picked up a small number of times. This sequence joins TRBV3-1 and TRBJ2-7; 9 nucleotides match TRBD2. The CDR3 is made up of 15 amino acids. The trim removed 4 bases at V and 5 bases at J, leaving 9 bases unmatched. Germline V lookup: CDR1 LGHDT, CDR2 YNNKEL (reference sequence). CDR3 coding DNA: TGTGCCAGCAGCCTTTACGCGGGAGGGAGGAACGAGCAGTACTTC. Protein sequence: CASSLYAGGRNEQYF.

Comment on this clonotype: A single base separates this from a much larger clone, so it may be a read error. The chain employs TRBV12-3 or TRBV12-4 and TRBJ2-4; D assignment may be TRBD1 or TRBD2 (6 bases each). The closer fit of TRBJ2-5 to the DNA end suggests the J call may be wrong. CDR3 length equals 14 residues. The CDR3 reads CASGFRRGIETQYF. Written as DNA, the CDR3 is TGTGCCAGCGGCTTCAGGAGGGGGATAGAGACCCAGTACTTC.

The chain has TRBV12-5 and TRBJ2-3; D not resolved. Trimming cost V 6 bases and J 4 bases, with 5 bases left between them. In germline, CDR1 is LGHNT, CDR2 FRNRAP. The CDR3 covers 11 residues. In nucleotides, the CDR3 is TGTGCTAGTGGCTCCGCAGATACGCAGTATTTT. Amino acid sequence: CASGSADTQYF.

This clonotype was detected a few times. V is TRBV27 and J is TRBJ2-5; no firm D call. This CDR3 is 14 amino acids long. In germline, CDR1 is MNHEY, CDR2 SMNVEV (reference sequence). V was shortened by 0 bases and J by 0 bases, with 5 bases between the two germline ends. CDR3 residues: CASSLSRNQETQYF. CDR3 nucleotide sequence: TGTGCCAGCAGTTTATCCCGAAACCAAGAGACCCAGTACTTC.

This clonotype has a count of ten or more. The rearrangement links TRBV29-1 to TRBJ2-1, with 11 bases matching TRBD2. Trimming took 3 bases from V and 4 from J; bases not matched to a gene: 8. Germline CDR1 SQVTM, CDR2 ANQGSEA. The CDR3 loop spans 16 amino acids. The CDR3 loop is CSVDSSGRAVYNEQFF. In DNA form, the CDR3 reads TGCAGCGTTGATAGTAGCGGGAGGGCCGTTTACAATGAGCAGTTCTTC.

V and J are TRBV5-1 and TRBJ2-3; D may be TRBD1 (5 bases). The germline CDR1 and CDR2 sequences are SGHRS and YFSETQ. The CDR3 runs 14 residues. V was pared by 1 base and J by 2 bases, with 8 bases between. The CDR3 region is CASSLLDTTDTQYF. The CDR3 bases are TGCGCCAGCAGCTTGTTGGACACCACAGATACGCAGTATTTT.

This chain links TRBV20-1 with TRBJ2-3; 7 bases map to TRBD1. Looked up from germline, CDR1 is DFQATT and CDR2 is SNEGSKA (reference sequence). The CDR3 loop spans 16 amino acids. With 2 bases clipped from V and 6 bases from J, the junction kept 14 bases outside the gene matches. Here the CDR3 reads CSARPPNRGSLDTQYF. CDR3 sequence (DNA): TGCAGTGCTAGACCCCCGAACAGGGGAAGTCTCGATACGCAGTATTTT.

Note on this clonotype: A much larger clone lies one base from this, so it may be a read error. The V call is TRBV28, the J call TRBJ2-7; 9 bases align to TRBD2. The CDR3 length is 15 residues. CDR1 MDHEN and CDR2 SYDVKM come from the germline V gene. After removal of 4 bases from V and 6 bases from J, the junction contained 10 bases not matched to a gene. The CDR3 nucleotides are TGTGCCAGCAGTTCTCCAGCGGGAGGCCCGCGCGAGCAGTACTTC. This gives the protein CASSSPAGGPREQYF.